The T cell receptor beta chain described here comes from a study of blood T cell repertoires in COVID-19. Participants reported their clinical history, and cohort assignment relied on those reports. All recovered Cohort 3 donors got two negative PCRs, got clearance, or saw symptom resolution. Trimming shortened V by 5 bases and J by 1 base, and 18 bases separated the two germline ends. Germline-derived CDR1 and CDR2 are SGHNT and YYREEE (reference sequence). The CDR3 has 16 residues. Profiling relied on immunoSEQ multiplex PCR, and the TCRdb table lists in-frame clones only, not all of them. The sample yields some 130,000 clones, more than 80% seen once.

The sequenced sample consisted of PBMCs or T cells enriched from blood (not recorded which). The TCR sequence derives from a man in his forties or fifties who had recovered from COVID-19. The chain carries TRBV5-4 and TRBJ1-1; D call uncertain. This chain's CDR3 is CASRPTGRYGNTEAFF. CDR3 DNA: TGTGCCAGCAGACCCACGGGGAGGTACGGGAACACTGAAGCTTTCTTT.